Each of the 22 T cell receptor beta chains below was sequenced from the same sample in a study of response to subunit inactivated influenza vaccine. TCRdb itself ran the RT-PCR reads through MiXCR, one entry per CDR3 protein. The data show 500,000 to 600,000 distinct CDR3 sequences, with 13% seen just once and around 13% held by the top ten. Source: PBMCs from blood, taken roughly 46 days after vaccination. Every receptor here comes from a man aged 50-60 years who received an inactivated influenza vaccine.

There are a few counts of this clonotype. Written as DNA, the CDR3 is TGTGCCACCAGCAAACGGGGACAGGGGGCCTACGAGCAGTACTTC. This codes for CATSKRGQGAYEQYF. The J gene is TRBJ2-7, the V gene TRBV15, with 11 bases identical to TRBD1. Germline V gene data show CDR1 as LNHNV and CDR2 as YYDKDF (reference sequence). The length of the CDR3 is 15 residues. With 4 bases clipped from V and 2 bases from J, the junction kept 4 bases outside the gene matches.

This clonotype was seen a few times. The rearrangement joins TRBV11-2 to TRBJ2-3; D unresolved. Trimming stripped 4 bases from V and 0 bases from J, with 14 bases between. The germline gives CDR1 SGHAT, CDR2 FQNNGV. The CDR3 covers 16 residues. CDR3 residues: CASSSLRGQSTDTQYF. As DNA, the CDR3 is TGTGCCAGCAGCTCCCTCAGAGGCCAAAGCACAGATACGCAGTATTTT.

J is TRBJ1-1 and V is TRBV6-2 or TRBV6-3; TRBD1 agrees at 9 bases. Germline V gene sequence: CDR1 MNHEY, CDR2 SVGEGT. J lost 4 bases, V lost 7 bases, and 10 bases had no gene match. The CDR3 runs to 15 residues. The CDR3 protein is CASNRDRVGTTEAFF. The CDR3 DNA reads TGTGCCAGCAACCGGGACAGGGTCGGGACCACTGAAGCTTTCTTT.

This clonotype was recorded a few times. CDR3 in amino acids: CASSYLNSPLHF. In DNA, the CDR3 is TGTGCCAGCAGTTACCTAAATTCACCCCTCCACTTT. The V call is TRBV7-2, the J call TRBJ1-6; D is unresolved. The length of the CDR3 is 12 residues. The germline CDR1 and CDR2 sequences are SGHTA and FQGNSA. V lost 6 bases to trimming and J lost 7 bases, with 7 bases between them.

The chain links TRBV9 to TRBJ2-5, with D unclear. This CDR3 contains 13 residues. The germline V gene encodes CDR1 SGDLS and CDR2 YYNGEE. Deletions cut 3 bases from V and 4 bases from J, with 10 bases between. The CDR3 loop reads CASSGPGGETQYF. The DNA of the CDR3 is TGTGCCAGCAGCGGCCCGGGCGGAGAGACCCAGTACTTC.

This chain uses TRBV6-2 or TRBV6-3 with TRBJ2-7, with 7 bases fitting TRBD1. V was pared by 2 bases and J by 4 bases, with 14 bases of the junction left unmatched. Germline assignment: CDR1 MNHEY and CDR2 SVGEGT. The CDR3 has 17 amino acids. CDR3 region: CASSYDWGQPSLYEQYF. In DNA form, the CDR3 reads TGTGCCAGCAGTTACGATTGGGGACAGCCCTCCCTATACGAGCAGTACTTC.

In this sample, this clonotype turned up many times. The chain has TRBV6-1 and TRBJ2-3; unclear D gene. V dropped 6 bases and J dropped 1 base, with 14 bases sitting between them. Per germline, CDR1 MNHNS and CDR2 SASEGT. The CDR3 has 15 amino acids. CDR3 amino acids: CASSRWVSGTDTQYF. The CDR3 nucleotides are TGTGCCAGCAGCCGCTGGGTGTCAGGCACAGATACGCAGTATTTT.

This clonotype has more than one count but fewer than ten. The V call is TRBV7-9, the J call TRBJ2-1; D perhaps matches TRBD1 (5 bases). Germline values: CDR1 SEHNR, CDR2 FQNEAQ (reference sequence). The CDR3 has 17 residues. The V end was cut by 3 bases, the J end by 6 bases, with 21 bases between. This CDR3 is CASSFVPGSYVGNEQFF. CDR3 DNA: TGTGCCAGCAGCTTTGTCCCAGGGTCGTATGTGGGCAATGAGCAGTTCTTC.

The V and J genes are TRBV7-2 and TRBJ2-2; 7 bases are shared with TRBD1. Germline CDR1 reads SGHTA; CDR2 reads FQGNSA. The CDR3 is 14 residues long. The trim removed 7 bases at V and 0 bases at J, leaving 2 bases unmatched. Here the CDR3 DNA reads TGTGCCAGCACGGGACAGCCGAACACCGGGGAGCTGTTTTTT. It specifies CASTGQPNTGELFF.

The table lists this clonotype with many counts. This rearrangement joins TRBV12-3 or TRBV12-4 to TRBJ2-3; D uncertain. The length of the CDR3 is 12 residues. V was shortened by 5 bases and J by 7 bases, with 10 bases between the two germline ends. The DNA for the CDR3 is TGTGCCAGCAGTCCGACCGTATATACGCAGTATTTT. Translated, it gives CASSPTVYTQYF.

This clonotype was seen many times. V and J are TRBV20-1 and TRBJ2-3, with D perhaps matching TRBD2 (6 bases). CDR3 length: 13 amino acids. Germline loops: CDR1 DFQATT, CDR2 SNEGSKA (reference sequence). The ends were cut back, 3 bases at V and 14 bases at J, with 21 bases in the middle. The CDR3, as DNA: TGCAGTGCTAGCCCCTCCCGGGAGCCGCCCCTGTATTTT. Amino acids: CSASPSREPPLYF.

This clonotype was observed a handful of times. V gene TRBV20-1 combines with J gene TRBJ2-5; 8 bases line up with TRBD1. With 3 bases clipped from V and 5 bases from J, the junction kept 8 bases outside the gene matches. The germline V gene has CDR1 DFQATT and CDR2 SNEGSKA (reference sequence). The CDR3 has 14 residues. The CDR3 DNA reads as TGCAGTGCTAGGAGGCATACAGGGGGGGAGACCCAGTACTTC. As protein: CSARRHTGGETQYF.

This chain uses TRBV6-2 or TRBV6-3 with TRBJ1-2, with D perhaps TRBD1 (5 bases). The V and J ends lost 0 bases and 7 bases respectively, with 12 bases between them. This CDR3 has 14 amino acids. Germline CDR1 reads MNHEY; CDR2 reads SVGEGT. CDR3 bases: TGTGCCAGCAGTTACTCGACCAGGGCCAGTGGCTACACCTTC. It yields the protein CASSYSTRASGYTF.

This clonotype was counted ten times or more. The V and J genes are TRBV4-1 and TRBJ1-3; the D is unclear. CDR1 MGHRA and CDR2 YSYEKL come from the germline V gene. The CDR3 is 15 residues long. V was pared by 3 bases and J by 0 bases, with 9 bases between. The CDR3 DNA is TGCGCCAGCAGCCACCCTCTCAGCTCTGGAAACACCATATATTTT. Translation: CASSHPLSSGNTIYF.

This chain connects TRBV24-1 to TRBJ2-5; D call uncertain. Germline assignment: CDR1 KGHDR and CDR2 SFDVKD. CDR3 length equals 13 residues. Trimming shortened V by 4 bases and J by 9 bases, and 14 bases separated the two germline ends. The CDR3 region is CATSDTDRAAQYF. CDR3 nucleotides: TGTGCCACCAGTGACACGGACCGGGCGGCCCAGTACTTC.

This clonotype was recorded a few times. The chain recombines TRBV29-1 with TRBJ1-1, with D possibly TRBD1 on 5 matching bases. CDR1 and CDR2 from the germline V gene are SQVTM and ANQGSEA. Trimming left V 7 bases short and J 10 bases short, with 19 bases between. CDR3 length: 12 residues. CDR3: CSGINGRVGAFF. The CDR3 nucleotides read TGCAGCGGGATTAACGGCAGGGTTGGAGCTTTCTTT.

A word on this clonotype: The junction departs from germline at one end; a sequencing error may be responsible. V gene TRBV3-1 combines with J gene TRBJ2-2, with D perhaps matching TRBD1 or TRBD2 (5 bases each). The CDR3 consists of 14 residues. CDR1 LGHDT and CDR2 YNNKEL come from the germline V gene (reference sequence). CDR3 protein: CASNFAGKAGELCF. The CDR3 bases are TGTGCCAGCAATTTCGCAGGGAAGGCCGGGGAGCTGTGTTTT. The full variable domain, rest sourced from reference TRBV3-1 and TRBJ2-2, is DTAVSQTPKYLVTQMGNDKSIKCEQNLGHDTMYWYKQDSKKFLKIMFSYNNKELIINETVPNRFSPKSPDKAHLNLHINSLELGDSAVYFCASNFAGKAGELCFGEGSRLTVL.

This clonotype was observed many times. The V gene is TRBV7-2, the J gene TRBJ2-3; TRBD2 aligns across 8 bases. Trimming at V came to 0 bases and at J to 0 bases, leaving 2 bases not matched to a gene. The CDR3 spans 16 residues. CDR1 and CDR2 from the germline V gene are SGHTA and FQGNSA. CDR3 amino acids: CASSLAASGSTDTQYF. CDR3 DNA: TGTGCCAGCAGCTTAGCCGCTAGCGGGAGCACAGATACGCAGTATTTT.

This clonotype occurred a few times. The rearrangement links TRBV28 to TRBJ2-2; D is possibly TRBD1 (5 bases). Deletions cut 5 bases from V and 7 bases from J, with 11 bases between. Germline CDR1 MDHEN, CDR2 SYDVKM. There are 13 residues in the CDR3. The CDR3 loop reads CASSTYRRGELFF. In nucleotides, the CDR3 is TGTGCCAGCAGTACATACAGGCGCGGGGAGCTGTTTTTT.

This clonotype has more than one count but fewer than ten. The gene calls are TRBV18 and TRBJ1-1, with 7 bases matching TRBD1. CDR3 length: 16 residues. Looked up from germline, CDR1 is KGHSH and CDR2 is LQKENI. Germline trimming cut 4 bases from V and 1 base from J; bases unmatched to any gene: 9. The CDR3 reads CASSLTQGRANTEAFF. CDR3 nucleotide sequence: TGTGCCAGCTCACTTACACAGGGGAGAGCGAACACTGAAGCTTTCTTT.

The sample holds many counts of this clonotype. The CDR3 sequence: CASSLGLPRSTQYF. The CDR3 nucleotides are TGTGCCAGCAGTTTAGGCCTGCCCCGCAGTACGCAGTATTTT. The V gene is TRBV12-3 or TRBV12-4, the J gene TRBJ2-3; the D is unclear. This CDR3 has 14 residues. V was cut by 1 base and J by 8 bases, with 13 bases left in between.

This rearrangement joins TRBV5-5 to TRBJ2-7, with D possibly TRBD1 on 6 matching bases. The germline V and J ends were trimmed by 6 bases and 0 bases, with 16 bases remaining between them. CDR1 is SGHKS and CDR2 is YYEKEE in the germline V gene (reference sequence). The CDR3 runs 15 residues. For the CDR3, the DNA is TGTGCCAGCACCGCCCGAGGGGGTTTCTCCTACGAGCAGTACTTC. This translates into CASTARGGFSYEQYF. Together with reference TRBV5-5 and TRBJ2-7, the CDR3 gives the full variable domain: DAGVTQSPTHLIKTRGQQVTLRCSPISGHKSVSWYQQVLGQGPQFIFQYYEKEERGRGNFPDRFSARQFPNYSSELNVNALLLGDSALYLCASTARGGFSYEQYFGPGTRLTVT.